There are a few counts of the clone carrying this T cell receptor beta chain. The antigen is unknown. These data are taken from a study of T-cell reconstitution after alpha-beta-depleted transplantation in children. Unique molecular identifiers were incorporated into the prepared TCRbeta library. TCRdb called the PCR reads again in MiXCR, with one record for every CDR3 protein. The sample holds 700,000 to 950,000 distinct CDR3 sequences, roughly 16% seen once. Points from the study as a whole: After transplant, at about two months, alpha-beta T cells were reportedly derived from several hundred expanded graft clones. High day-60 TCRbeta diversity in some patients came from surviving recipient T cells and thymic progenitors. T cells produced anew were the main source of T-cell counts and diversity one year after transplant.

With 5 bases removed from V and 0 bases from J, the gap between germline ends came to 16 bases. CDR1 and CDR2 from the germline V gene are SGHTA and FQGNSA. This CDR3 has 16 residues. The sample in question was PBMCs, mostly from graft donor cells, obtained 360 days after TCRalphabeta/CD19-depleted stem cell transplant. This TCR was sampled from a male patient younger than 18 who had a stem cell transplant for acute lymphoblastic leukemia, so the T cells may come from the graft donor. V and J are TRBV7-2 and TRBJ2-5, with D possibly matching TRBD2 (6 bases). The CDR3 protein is CASSLHGGPYQETQYF. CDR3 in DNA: TGTGCCAGCAGCCTTCACGGGGGACCGTACCAAGAGACCCAGTACTTC.